Below are 29 T cell receptor beta chains sequenced from a single sample in a study of T-cell memory formation after mild COVID-19. TCRdb re-called the 5' RACE reads with MiXCR, one entry per CDR3 protein. The sample lists hundreds of thousands of distinct CDR3 sequences, about 22% occurring once. The source material was PBMCs or a T cell subset sorted from them (not recorded which). These TCRs come from an adult woman who had mild COVID-19 (a few samples of this study predate the infection). Cell type and time point are not known.

The chain couples TRBV15 to TRBJ2-7; D not resolved. The germline gives CDR1 LNHNV, CDR2 YYDKDF (reference sequence). V gave up 5 bases and J gave up 3 bases, with 14 bases separating them. The CDR3 covers 14 residues. The CDR3 loop reads CATSVRVSDYEQYF. In DNA form, the CDR3 reads TGTGCCACCAGCGTACGAGTGTCTGACTACGAGCAGTACTTC.

V usage is TRBV7-2 and J usage is TRBJ1-2; D gene unclear. CDR1 and CDR2 (germline): SGHTA, FQGNSA. Trimming left V 11 bases short and J 2 bases short, with 9 bases between. The CDR3 runs 11 residues. The CDR3 coding sequence is TGTGCCCTTACCCCAAACTATGGCTACACCTTC. It specifies CALTPNYGYTF.

The chain is built from TRBV5-1 and TRBJ1-5, with D maybe TRBD1 (6 bases). Trimming left V 4 bases short and J 4 bases short, with 12 bases between. CDR1 is SGHRS and CDR2 is YFSETQ in the germline V gene. The CDR3 is 14 amino acids. Here the CDR3 DNA reads TGCGCCAGCAGCCCAGGGACAACTAATCAGCCCCAGCATTTT. Its protein is CASSPGTTNQPQHF.

Written as DNA, the CDR3 is TGTGCCAGCAGTGAAGCCTCCAAACAGGGGGCAGACGGCTACACCTTC. Amino acid sequence: CASSEASKQGADGYTF. The chain combines TRBV2 with TRBJ1-2; TRBD1 agrees at 9 bases. The CDR3 runs to 16 residues. Per the germline V gene, CDR1 is SNHLY and CDR2 is FYNNEI. The V segment lost 0 bases and the J segment 8 bases; nucleotides outside the gene matches: 10.

This sequence joins TRBV7-8 and TRBJ1-4; TRBD1 is a possible D gene (5 bases). The V gene's germline CDR1 is SGHVS and CDR2 FQNEAQ. This CDR3 is 14 amino acids long. The ends were cut back, 5 bases at V and 0 bases at J, with 7 bases in the middle. The CDR3 DNA sequence: TGTGCCAGCAGCCCGGGGCCAACTAATGAAAAACTGTTTTTT. This translates into CASSPGPTNEKLFF.

The chain couples TRBV12-3 or TRBV12-4 to TRBJ2-7, with D hard to call. The CDR3 totals 12 residues. The V gene lost 6 bases and the J gene lost 7 bases, with 13 bases spanning the gap. This CDR3 is CASSPPMGEQYF. CDR3 nucleotides: TGTGCCAGCAGCCCCCCTATGGGTGAGCAGTACTTC.

Only one count was recorded for this clonotype. V usage is TRBV9 and J usage is TRBJ2-3; 7 bases line up with TRBD1. CDR3 length: 15 amino acids. Germline lookup yields CDR1 SGDLS and CDR2 YYNGEE. With 4 bases clipped from V and 4 bases from J, the junction kept 9 bases outside the gene matches. CDR3: CASSSSGTASDTQYF. CDR3 DNA sequence: TGTGCCAGCAGCTCCTCCGGGACAGCTTCAGATACGCAGTATTTT. Looking up the rest from reference TRBV9 and TRBJ2-3 gives the full variable domain: DSGVTQTPKHLITATGQRVTLRCSPRSGDLSVYWYQQSLDQGLQFLIQYYNGEERAKGNILERFSAQQFPDLHSELNLSSLELGDSALYFCASSSSGTASDTQYFGPGTRLTVL.

In its sample, this clonotype was seen a few times. The V and J genes are TRBV4-2 and TRBJ2-7, with no clear D. The CDR3 is 14 residues long. Germline V gene lookup returns CDR1 LGHNA and CDR2 YNFKEQ. Trimming pared 0 bases from V and 4 bases from J, leaving 10 bases between. The CDR3 nucleotides read TGTGCCAGCAGCCAAGAAGACGCCCCGTACGAGCAGTACTTC. Translated, it gives CASSQEDAPYEQYF.

This clonotype was found many times. This chain connects TRBV18 to TRBJ2-7; 7 bases align to TRBD1. V lost 2 bases to trimming and J lost 4 bases; unmatched junction nucleotides: 5. Looked up from germline, CDR1 is KGHSH and CDR2 is LQKENI. CDR3 size: 14 residues. The CDR3: CASSPKTGMYEQYF. The DNA for the CDR3 is TGTGCCAGCTCACCAAAGACAGGGATGTACGAGCAGTACTTC. The variable domain in full, with the rest retrieved from reference TRBV18 and TRBJ2-7, is NAGVMQNPRHLVRRRGQEARLRCSPMKGHSHVYWYRQLPEEGLKFMVYLQKENIIDESGMPKERFSAEFPKEGPSILRIQQVVRGDSAAYFCASSPKTGMYEQYFGPGTRLTVT.

This clonotype has only a few counts. The CDR3 DNA reads TGTGCCAGCAGCCCTACTGCGGGTGAAAAACTGTTTTTT. This translates into CASSPTAGEKLFF. The V and J genes are TRBV7-9 and TRBJ1-4; D call uncertain. The V gene lost 5 bases and the J gene lost 7 bases, with 11 bases spanning the gap. CDR1 SEHNR and CDR2 FQNEAQ come from the germline V gene (reference sequence). The CDR3 runs to 13 residues. Combining the CDR3 with reference TRBV7-9 and TRBJ1-4 gives the whole variable domain DTGVSQNPRHKITKRGQNVTFRCDPISEHNRLYWYRQTLGQGPEFLTYFQNEAQLEKSRLLSDRFSAERPKGSFSTLEIQRTEQGDSAMYLCASSPTAGEKLFFGSGTQLSVL.

The DNA for the CDR3 is TGCAGTGCTAGAGGACTAGCGGGGTTGTACTTC. The encoded protein is CSARGLAGLYF. The J gene is TRBJ2-4, the V gene TRBV20-1, with 11 bases identical to TRBD2. The V segment lost 1 base and the J segment 15 bases; nucleotides outside the gene matches: 2. The germline gives CDR1 DFQATT, CDR2 SNEGSKA (reference sequence). The CDR3 consists of 11 residues.

This clonotype came up a few times. The chain combines TRBV5-6 with TRBJ2-5, with TRBD2 matching over 11 bases. V was clipped by 5 bases and J by 2 bases; unmatched bases: 14. Germline V gene sequence: CDR1 SGHDT, CDR2 YYEEEE. This CDR3 is built from 18 residues. The DNA for the CDR3 is TGTGCCAGCAGTCCTGGAGGTGGTAGCGGGAGGGATCAAGAGACCCAGTACTTC. Translating it yields CASSPGGGSGRDQETQYF.

The rearrangement uses TRBV28 and TRBJ2-1; D is perhaps TRBD2 (6 bases). Germline-derived CDR1 and CDR2 are MDHEN and SYDVKM. CDR3 length: 18 residues. V was trimmed by 1 base and J by 0 bases, leaving 16 bases between them. CDR3: CASSLSGDPSSSYNEQFF. The CDR3 region has the DNA TGTGCCAGCAGTTTATCGGGGGACCCCTCTAGCTCCTACAATGAGCAGTTCTTC.

This clonotype was detected ten times or more. Mismatch with germline at one junction end may stem from a read error. J is TRBJ2-5 and V is TRBV12-3 or TRBV12-4, with D possibly matching TRBD2 (5 bases). The CDR3 is made up of 13 amino acids. Written as DNA, the CDR3 is TGCGCCAGCAGCCCCCGGGGCCAAGAGACCCAGTACTTC. Protein product: CASSPRGQETQYF.

The genes are TRBV5-1 and TRBJ2-4; TRBD2 matches 7 bases. The length of the CDR3 is 15 residues. Trimming at V came to 3 bases and at J to 0 bases, leaving 3 bases not matched to a gene. CDR1 is SGHRS and CDR2 is YFSETQ in the germline V gene. DNA for the CDR3: TGCGCCAGCAGCTACGGGGGGAGAGCCAAAAACATTCAGTACTTC. Its protein is CASSYGGRAKNIQYF.

V is TRBV20-1 and J is TRBJ2-7, with 10 bases aligning to TRBD1. CDR3 length equals 12 residues. V was pared by 6 bases and J by 3 bases, with 2 bases of the junction left unmatched. From germline, CDR1 is DFQATT and CDR2 SNEGSKA (reference sequence). CDR3 residues: CSAGDRGYEQYF. For the CDR3, the DNA is TGCAGTGCAGGGGACAGGGGCTACGAGCAGTACTTC.

V gene TRBV7-9 combines with J gene TRBJ1-5, with D tentatively TRBD1 (6 bases). V was clipped by 5 bases and J by 7 bases, with 12 bases between them. Per the germline V gene, CDR1 is SEHNR and CDR2 is FQNEAQ (reference sequence). The length of the CDR3 is 13 residues. CDR3 nucleotides: TGTGCCAGCAGCGGGGGGGCCCACCAGCCCCAGCATTTT. Translation: CASSGGAHQPQHF.

The chain uses TRBV2 and TRBJ2-7, with 13 bases fitting TRBD2. There are 15 residues in the CDR3. V shed 6 bases, J shed 6 bases, and the junction held 8 bases outside the gene matches. In germline, CDR1 is SNHLY, CDR2 FYNNEI. In DNA, the CDR3 is TGTGCCAGCAGGCCGGGACTAGCGGGGTTATTCGAGCAGTACTTC. It encodes CASRPGLAGLFEQYF. The entire variable domain, with the rest obtained from reference TRBV2 and TRBJ2-7, is as follows: EPEVTQTPSHQVTQMGQEVILRCVPISNHLYFYWYRQILGQKVEFLVSFYNNEISEKSEIFDDQFSVERPDGSNFTLKIRSTKLEDSAMYFCASRPGLAGLFEQYFGPGTRLTVT.

The rearrangement uses TRBV6-5 and TRBJ1-2, with 12 bases identical to TRBD1. The germline V gene has CDR1 MNHEY and CDR2 SVGAGI. The CDR3 covers 17 residues. J was trimmed by 7 bases and V by 0 bases; bases with no gene match: 9. The CDR3 protein is CASSYSGTGGLWGGYTF. CDR3 sequence (DNA): TGTGCCAGCAGTTACTCCGGGACAGGGGGCTTATGGGGTGGCTACACCTTC.

The rearrangement links TRBV7-9 to TRBJ2-1; 12 positions match TRBD2. This CDR3 is 13 amino acids long. CDR1 and CDR2 (germline): SEHNR, FQNEAQ (reference sequence). V was clipped by 5 bases and J by 9 bases; unmatched bases: 2. The CDR3 sequence is CASSASGRGEQFF. The CDR3 bases are TGTGCCAGCAGCGCTAGCGGGAGGGGTGAGCAGTTCTTC.

This clonotype was counted only a few times. The chain uses TRBV3-1 and TRBJ2-5, with D tentatively TRBD2 (5 bases). CDR3 length equals 14 residues. V was trimmed by 7 bases and J by 6 bases, leaving 18 bases between them. Germline loops: CDR1 LGHDT, CDR2 YNNKEL (reference sequence). The CDR3 bases are TGTGCCAGCAACGCCTACGGGGTCGCAAAGACCCAGTACTTC. Amino acid sequence: CASNAYGVAKTQYF.

The chain links TRBV7-8 to TRBJ2-7; 7 nucleotides align to TRBD1. J lost 0 bases, V lost 1 base, and 6 bases had no gene match. CDR3 length equals 16 residues. In germline, CDR1 is SGHVS, CDR2 FQNEAQ. CDR3 sequence: CASSLGAGTVSYEQYF. Written as DNA, the CDR3 is TGTGCCAGCAGCTTAGGAGCCGGGACAGTCTCCTACGAGCAGTACTTC. Based on the CDR3 plus reference TRBV7-8 and TRBJ2-7, the full variable domain is GAGVSQSPRYKVAKRGQDVALRCDPISGHVSLFWYQQALGQGPEFLTYFQNEAQLDKSGLPSDRFFAERPEGSVSTLKIQRTQQEDSAVYLCASSLGAGTVSYEQYFGPGTRLTVT.

The chain joins TRBV7-9 to TRBJ2-3; TRBD1 agrees at 9 bases. After removal of 2 bases from V and 3 bases from J, the junction contained 12 bases not matched to a gene. Germline-derived CDR1 and CDR2 are SEHNR and FQNEAQ (reference sequence). The CDR3 covers 18 residues. This CDR3 reads CASSLSGYRDRATDTQYF. The CDR3 coding sequence is TGTGCCAGCAGCTTATCCGGGTACCGGGACAGGGCGACAGATACGCAGTATTTT.

This clonotype was seen more than once but under ten times. The chain has TRBV20-1 and TRBJ2-7, with TRBD2 identical over 10 bases. V dropped 1 base and J dropped 7; count of bases not matched to a gene: 10. This CDR3 has 15 amino acids. Per the germline V gene, CDR1 is DFQATT and CDR2 is SNEGSKA (reference sequence). The CDR3, as DNA: TGCAGTGCTAGAGGACTAGCGGGCTTCGGGGGTGAGCAGTACTTC. Translated: CSARGLAGFGGEQYF.

This clonotype was detected once. The junction does not match germline at one end; this may be a read error. CDR3 residues: CASSQRQGEDVDF. The CDR3 nucleotides are TGTGCCAGCAGCCAGCGACAGGGGGAGGACGTGGACTTC. This chain uses TRBV4-2 with TRBJ2-7; 9 nucleotides agree with TRBD1. Germline V gives CDR1 LGHNA, CDR2 YNFKEQ. This CDR3 has 13 amino acids.

V usage is TRBV19 and J usage is TRBJ2-7; D is perhaps TRBD2 (6 bases). V lost 2 bases to trimming and J lost 6 bases, with 11 bases between them. CDR1 LNHDA and CDR2 SQIVND come from the germline V gene (reference sequence). The CDR3 covers 13 residues. CDR3 loop: CASSIFGSSEQYF. The DNA of the CDR3 is TGTGCCAGTAGTATATTCGGGAGTAGCGAGCAGTACTTC.

This clonotype appeared a few times. The V call is TRBV29-1, the J call TRBJ1-5; TRBD1 matches 8 bases. Looked up from germline, CDR1 is SQVTM and CDR2 is ANQGSEA. The CDR3 contains 13 residues. The junction had 8 bases not matched to a gene; V was cut back by 7 bases and J by 6 bases. CDR3 in DNA: TGCAGCGCGTCAGGGGGCTGGAGTCAGCCCCAGCATTTT. Its protein is CSASGGWSQPQHF.

This clonotype was detected only a few times. V is TRBV7-6 and J is TRBJ2-2, with 7 bases aligning to TRBD1. The CDR3 runs to 15 residues. From germline, CDR1 is SGHVS and CDR2 FNYEAQ. The junction had 3 bases not matched to a gene; V was cut back by 1 base and J by 4 bases. The CDR3 region has the DNA TGTGCCAGCAGCTTAGATGACAGGGTCACCGGGGAGCTGTTTTTT. Translating it yields CASSLDDRVTGELFF.

The rearrangement uses TRBV15 and TRBJ1-4, with D perhaps matching TRBD1 (6 bases). V gave up 10 bases and J gave up 7 bases, with 19 bases separating them. Per germline, CDR1 LNHNV and CDR2 YYDKDF (reference sequence). This CDR3 region has 14 residues. In DNA, the CDR3 is TGTGCCATAGCGAAAGGGGGTACGGTTGAAAAACTGTTTTTT. It specifies CAIAKGGTVEKLFF.